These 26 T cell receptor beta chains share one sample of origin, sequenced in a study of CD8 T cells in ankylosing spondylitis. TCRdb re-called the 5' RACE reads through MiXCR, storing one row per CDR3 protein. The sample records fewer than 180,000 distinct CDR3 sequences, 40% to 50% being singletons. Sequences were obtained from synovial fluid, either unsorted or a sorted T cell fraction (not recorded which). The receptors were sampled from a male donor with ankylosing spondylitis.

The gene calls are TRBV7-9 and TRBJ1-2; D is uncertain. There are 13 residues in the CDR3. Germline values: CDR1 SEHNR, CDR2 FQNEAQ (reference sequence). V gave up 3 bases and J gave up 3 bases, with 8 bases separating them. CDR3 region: CASSLWADYGYTF. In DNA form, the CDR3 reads TGTGCCAGCAGCTTGTGGGCCGACTATGGCTACACCTTC.

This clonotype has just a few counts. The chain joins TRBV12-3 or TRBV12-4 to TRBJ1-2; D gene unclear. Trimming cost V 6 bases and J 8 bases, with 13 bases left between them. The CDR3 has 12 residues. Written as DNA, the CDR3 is TGTGCCAGCAGCTTTAGCCTGGGAGGCTACACCTTC. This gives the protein CASSFSLGGYTF.

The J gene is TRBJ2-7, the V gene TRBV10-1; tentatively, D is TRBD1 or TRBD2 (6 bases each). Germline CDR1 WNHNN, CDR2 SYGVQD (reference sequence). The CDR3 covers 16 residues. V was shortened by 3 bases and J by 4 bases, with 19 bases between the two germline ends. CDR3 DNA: TGCGCCAGCAGTGACGGGACCTCGGGGGCAGCGTACGAGCAGTACTTC. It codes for CASSDGTSGAAYEQYF.

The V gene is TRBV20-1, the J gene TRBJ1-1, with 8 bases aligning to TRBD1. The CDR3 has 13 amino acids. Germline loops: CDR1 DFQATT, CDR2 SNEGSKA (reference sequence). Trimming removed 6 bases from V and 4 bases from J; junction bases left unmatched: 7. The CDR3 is CSATRGQGTEAFF. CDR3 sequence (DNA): TGCAGTGCCACCAGGGGGCAAGGCACTGAAGCTTTCTTT.

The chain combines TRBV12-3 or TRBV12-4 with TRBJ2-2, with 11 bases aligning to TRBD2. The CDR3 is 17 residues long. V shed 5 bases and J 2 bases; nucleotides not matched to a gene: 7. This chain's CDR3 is CASSLIAGGRNTGELFF. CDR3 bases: TGTGCCAGCAGTCTTATAGCGGGGGGGCGAAACACCGGGGAGCTGTTTTTT.

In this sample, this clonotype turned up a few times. The CDR3 coding sequence is TGTGCCAGCAGCGTCGGGACAGGGCCCGATTATGGCTACACCTTC. Amino acids: CASSVGTGPDYGYTF. The rearrangement links TRBV9 to TRBJ1-2; 9 bases are shared with TRBD1. V lost 2 bases, J lost 5 bases, and 7 bases stayed unmatched. This CDR3 is built from 15 residues. The germline CDR1 and CDR2 sequences are SGDLS and YYNGEE. Looking up the rest from reference TRBV9 and TRBJ1-2 gives the full variable domain: DSGVTQTPKHLITATGQRVTLRCSPRSGDLSVYWYQQSLDQGLQFLIQYYNGEERAKGNILERFSAQQFPDLHSELNLSSLELGDSALYFCASSVGTGPDYGYTFGSGTRLTVV.

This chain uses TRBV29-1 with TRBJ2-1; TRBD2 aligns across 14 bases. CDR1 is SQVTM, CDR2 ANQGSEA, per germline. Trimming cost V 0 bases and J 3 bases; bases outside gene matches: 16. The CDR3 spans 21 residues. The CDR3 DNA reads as TGCAGCGTTGAAGACCCGGTCGGGACTAGCGGGAGACCGACCAACTACAATGAGCAGTTCTTC. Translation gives CSVEDPVGTSGRPTNYNEQFF.

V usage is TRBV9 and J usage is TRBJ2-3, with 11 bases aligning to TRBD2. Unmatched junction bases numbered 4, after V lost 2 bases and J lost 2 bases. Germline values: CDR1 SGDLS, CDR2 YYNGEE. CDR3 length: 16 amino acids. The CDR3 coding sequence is TGTGCCAGCAGCGTGGAGACTAGCGGGACCACAGATACGCAGTATTTT. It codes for CASSVETSGTTDTQYF.

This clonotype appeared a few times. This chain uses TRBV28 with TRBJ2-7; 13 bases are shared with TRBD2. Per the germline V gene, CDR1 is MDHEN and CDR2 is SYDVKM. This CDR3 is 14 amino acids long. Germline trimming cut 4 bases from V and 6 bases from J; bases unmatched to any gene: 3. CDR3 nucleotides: TGTGCCAGCAGTTCCGGGACTAGCGGGACCGAGCAGTACTTC. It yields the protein CASSSGTSGTEQYF.

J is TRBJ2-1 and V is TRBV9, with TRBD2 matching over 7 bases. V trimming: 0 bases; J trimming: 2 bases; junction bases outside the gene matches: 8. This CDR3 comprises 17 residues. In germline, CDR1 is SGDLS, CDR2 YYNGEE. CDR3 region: CASSVVSSGLTYNEQFF. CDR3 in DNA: TGTGCCAGCAGCGTAGTTTCTAGCGGCCTAACCTACAATGAGCAGTTCTTC.

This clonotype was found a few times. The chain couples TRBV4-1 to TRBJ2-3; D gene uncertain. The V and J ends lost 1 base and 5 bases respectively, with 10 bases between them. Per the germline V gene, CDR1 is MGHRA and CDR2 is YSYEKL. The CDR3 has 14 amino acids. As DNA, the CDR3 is TGCGCCAGCAGCCAAGTCCCCAGAATAGATACGCAGTATTTT. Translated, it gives CASSQVPRIDTQYF.

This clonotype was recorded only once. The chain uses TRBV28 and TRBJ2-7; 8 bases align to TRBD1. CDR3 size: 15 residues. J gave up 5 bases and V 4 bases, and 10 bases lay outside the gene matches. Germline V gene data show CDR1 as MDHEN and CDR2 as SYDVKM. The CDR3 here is CASSYRWTGPNEQYF. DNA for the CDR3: TGTGCCAGCAGTTACCGCTGGACAGGGCCCAACGAGCAGTACTTC.

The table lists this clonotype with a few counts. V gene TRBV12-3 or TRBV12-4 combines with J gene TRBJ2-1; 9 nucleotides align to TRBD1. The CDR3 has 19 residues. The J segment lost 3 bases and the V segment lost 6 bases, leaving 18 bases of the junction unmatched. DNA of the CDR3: TGTGCCAGCAGGGGGGCTAGGACAGGGGACCCTTATTACTACAATGAGCAGTTCTTC. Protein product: CASRGARTGDPYYYNEQFF.

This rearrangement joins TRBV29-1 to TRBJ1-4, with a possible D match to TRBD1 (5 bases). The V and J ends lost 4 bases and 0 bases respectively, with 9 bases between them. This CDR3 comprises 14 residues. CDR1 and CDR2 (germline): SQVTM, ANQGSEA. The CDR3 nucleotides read TGCAGCGTTGTTCAGGGCCCAACTAATGAAAAACTGTTTTTT. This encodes CSVVQGPTNEKLFF.

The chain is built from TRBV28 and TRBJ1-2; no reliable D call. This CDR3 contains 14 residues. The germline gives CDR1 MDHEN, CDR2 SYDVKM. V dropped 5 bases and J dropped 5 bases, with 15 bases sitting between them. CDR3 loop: CASSSRPLGYGYTF. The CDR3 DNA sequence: TGTGCCAGCAGTAGTAGACCCTTAGGGTATGGCTACACCTTC.

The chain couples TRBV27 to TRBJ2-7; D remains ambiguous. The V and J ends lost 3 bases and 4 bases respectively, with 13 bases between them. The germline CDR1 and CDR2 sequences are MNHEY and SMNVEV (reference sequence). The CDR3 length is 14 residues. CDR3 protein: CASSLIGGIYEQYF. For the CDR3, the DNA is TGTGCCAGCAGTTTGATCGGTGGGATATACGAGCAGTACTTC.

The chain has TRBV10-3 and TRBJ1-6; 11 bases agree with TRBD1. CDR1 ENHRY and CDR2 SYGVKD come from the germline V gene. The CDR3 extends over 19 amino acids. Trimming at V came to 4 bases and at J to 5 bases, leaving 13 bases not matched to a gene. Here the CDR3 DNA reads TGTGCCATCAGTGGAACCGGGACAGGGGGTTGGATAGATAATTCACCCCTCCACTTT. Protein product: CAISGTGTGGWIDNSPLHF.

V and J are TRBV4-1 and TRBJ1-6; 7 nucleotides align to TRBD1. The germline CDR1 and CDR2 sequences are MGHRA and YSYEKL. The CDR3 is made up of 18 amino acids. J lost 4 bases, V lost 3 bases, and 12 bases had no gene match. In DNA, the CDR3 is TGCGCCAGCAGCCACTATTTTCCCGGGACAGATTATAATTCACCCCTCCACTTT. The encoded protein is CASSHYFPGTDYNSPLHF.

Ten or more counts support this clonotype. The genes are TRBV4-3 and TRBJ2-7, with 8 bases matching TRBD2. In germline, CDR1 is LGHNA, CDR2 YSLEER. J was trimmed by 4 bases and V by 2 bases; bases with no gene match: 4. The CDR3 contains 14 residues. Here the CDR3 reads CASSQWGTSYEQYF. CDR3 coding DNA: TGCGCCAGCAGCCAATGGGGGACTAGTTACGAGCAGTACTTC.

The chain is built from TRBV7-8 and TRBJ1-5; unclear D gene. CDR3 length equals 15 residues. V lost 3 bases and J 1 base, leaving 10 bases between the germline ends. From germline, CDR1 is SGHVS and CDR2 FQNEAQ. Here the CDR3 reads CASSFETLSNQPQHF. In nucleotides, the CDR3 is TGTGCCAGCAGCTTTGAGACACTAAGCAATCAGCCCCAGCATTTT.

This CDR3 is CASSRDRPWDRLHF. CDR3 DNA: TGTGCCAGCAGTCGAGACAGGCCTTGGGATCGGCTCCACTTT. The chain uses TRBV28 and TRBJ1-6, with D perhaps TRBD1 (6 bases). The CDR3 runs to 14 residues. The germline V gene encodes CDR1 MDHEN and CDR2 SYDVKM. Trimming cost V 5 bases and J 16 bases, with 21 bases left between them.

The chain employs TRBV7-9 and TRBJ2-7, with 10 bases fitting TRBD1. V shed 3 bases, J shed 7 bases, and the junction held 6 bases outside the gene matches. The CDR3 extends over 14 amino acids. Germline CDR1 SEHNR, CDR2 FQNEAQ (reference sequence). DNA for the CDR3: TGTGCCAGCAGCTTCCGGGACAGGGGAAGGGAGCAGTACTTC. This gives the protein CASSFRDRGREQYF.

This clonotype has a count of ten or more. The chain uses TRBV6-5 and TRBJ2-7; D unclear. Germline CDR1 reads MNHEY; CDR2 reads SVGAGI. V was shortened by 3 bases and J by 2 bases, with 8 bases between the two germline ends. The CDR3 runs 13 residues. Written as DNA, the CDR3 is TGTGCCAGCAGTTATGGGGTTACCTACGAGCAGTACTTC. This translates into CASSYGVTYEQYF.

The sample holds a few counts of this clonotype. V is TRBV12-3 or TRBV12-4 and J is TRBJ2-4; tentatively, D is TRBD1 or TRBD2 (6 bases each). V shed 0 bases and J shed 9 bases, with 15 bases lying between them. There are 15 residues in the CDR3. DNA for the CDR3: TGTGCCAGCAGTTTAGCAGGGGGGTCCGGGGGCATTCAGTACTTC. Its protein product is CASSLAGGSGGIQYF.

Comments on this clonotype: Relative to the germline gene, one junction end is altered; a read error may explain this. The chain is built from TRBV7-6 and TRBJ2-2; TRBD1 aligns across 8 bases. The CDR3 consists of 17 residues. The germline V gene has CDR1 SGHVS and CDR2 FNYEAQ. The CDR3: CASSWGQALSNTWELFF. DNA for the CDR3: TGTGCCAGCAGCTGGGGACAGGCTCTTTCGAACACCTGGGAGCTGTTTTTT. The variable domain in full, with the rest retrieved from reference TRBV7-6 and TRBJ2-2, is GAGVSQSPRYKVTKRGQDVALRCDPISGHVSLYWYRQALGQGPEFLTYFNYEAQQDKSGLPNDRFSAERPEGSISTLTIQRTEQRDSAMYRCASSWGQALSNTWELFFGEGSRLTVL.

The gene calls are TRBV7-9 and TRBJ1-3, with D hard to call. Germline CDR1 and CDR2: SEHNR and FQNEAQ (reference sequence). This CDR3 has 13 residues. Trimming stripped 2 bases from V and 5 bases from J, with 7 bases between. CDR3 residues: CASSLSMRNTIYF. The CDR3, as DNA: TGTGCCAGCAGCTTAAGCATGCGAAACACCATATATTTT.